The T cell receptor beta chain described here comes from a study of OX40 agonist ivuxolimab in advanced cancers. Overall study: Partial response was recorded in three patients: one hepatocellular carcinoma and two cutaneous melanoma cases.

Remarks on this clone: The target antigen is unknown.

Some clones are missing from TCRdb's copy, which holds only in-frame ones; the method was immunoSEQ multiplex PCR. Counted here are 37,000 or so clones, about 88% occurring once; the ten biggest clones make up about 20%. Findings and limits, study-wide: Near-lowest levels of clonal expansion characterized partial responders at 0.1-3.0 mg/kg. Antigen specificity was not determined for the expanded peripheral T cells.

Germline assignment: CDR1 SEHNR and CDR2 FQNEAQ (reference sequence). This CDR3 is built from 14 residues. The receptor's source is an adult with an advanced solid tumor such as melanoma, head and neck, liver or kidney cancer. V usage is TRBV7-9 and J usage is TRBJ2-5, with D tentatively TRBD1 (6 bases). The DNA end lines up better with TRBJ2-7; the J call may be wrong. This material consisted of CD4+ or CD8+ T cells sorted from blood, taken in a trial of the OX40 agonist ivuxolimab. This CDR3 reads CASSFSGQSYEQYF. Written as DNA, the CDR3 is TGTGCCAGCAGCTTCTCCGGACAGTCCTACGAGCAGTACTTC.